What follows is one T cell receptor beta chain and its context. Its target is unknown. The sample originates from a study of CD8 T cells in Susac syndrome. General study findings and limits: An acknowledgment was made by the study that its TCR sequencing and HLA analysis involved relatively few individuals.

Roughly 0.45 to 1 ug RNA was reverse transcribed with random hexamers. TCR beta CDR3 was amplified by immunoSEQ multiplex PCR. This amplification extended across 54 Vbeta and 13 Jbeta segments. TCRdb itself ran the immunoSEQ multiplex PCR reads through MiXCR, one entry per CDR3 protein. The repertoire holds around 150,000 distinct CDR3 sequences, with 90% to 95% as singletons. Looked up from germline, CDR1 is LGHDT and CDR2 is YNNKEL (reference sequence). V was trimmed by 4 bases and J by 2 bases, leaving 12 bases between them. This CDR3 has 16 amino acids. The multiple sclerosis controls were treatment-naive patients, and their relapsing-remitting disease was stable or active. It was negative isolation that provided the CD8+ and CD4+ T cells, whereas TEMRA cells were enriched by FACS.

This chain links TRBV3-1 with TRBJ2-6; D gene uncertain. Material for sequencing was CD4+ T cells from PBMCs. This clonotype was obtained from a human donor with multiple sclerosis. The CDR3 DNA sequence: TGTGCCAGCAGCCGGACGGTAGGAACTGGGGCCAACGTCCTGACTTTC. It codes for CASSRTVGTGANVLTF.